This T cell receptor (beta chain) derives from a study of blood T cells in healthy people across ages. For the second PCR, which ran for roughly 6 to 12 cycles, a sample-barcoded 5' primer and a J-beta primer mix were used. Each CDR3 protein is one row after TCRdb ran MiXCR on the 5' RACE reads. The table includes about 760,000 distinct CDR3 sequences, around 50% detected once. This CDR3 has 14 amino acids. V was shortened by 0 bases and J by 4 bases, with 7 bases between the two germline ends. The V gene's germline CDR1 is SGDLS and CDR2 YYNGEE. The rearrangement uses TRBV9 and TRBJ1-4; D uncertain. Sequencing was performed on blood. The clonotype originates from a man aged 40-49 years in good health. CDR3 region: CASSVEGFNEKLFF. In DNA, the CDR3 is TGTGCCAGCAGCGTAGAGGGATTTAATGAAAAACTGTTTTTT.